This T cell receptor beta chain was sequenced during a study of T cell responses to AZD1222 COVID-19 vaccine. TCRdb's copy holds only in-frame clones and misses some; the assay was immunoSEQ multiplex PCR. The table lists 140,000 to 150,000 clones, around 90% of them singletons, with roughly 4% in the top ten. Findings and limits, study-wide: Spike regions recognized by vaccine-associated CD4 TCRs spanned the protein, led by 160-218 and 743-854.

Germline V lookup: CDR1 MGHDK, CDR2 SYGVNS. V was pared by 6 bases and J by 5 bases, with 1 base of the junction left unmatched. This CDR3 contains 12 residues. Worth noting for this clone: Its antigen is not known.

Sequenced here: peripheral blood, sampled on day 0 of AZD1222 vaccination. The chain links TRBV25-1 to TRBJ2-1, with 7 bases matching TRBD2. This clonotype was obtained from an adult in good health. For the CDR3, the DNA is TGTGCCAGCAGGCTAGCGGACAATGAGCAGTTCTTC. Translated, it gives CASRLADNEQFF.